This TCR beta chain was documented in a study of T cells in tuberculosis. Whole-study context: T cells were selected with CD1B tetramers loaded with glucose monomycolate. IGRA-negative adolescents, IGRA-positive adolescents with latent tuberculosis and adults with active tuberculosis formed this South African cohort.

On average about 92,000 T cells per donor were immunosequenced. CDR1 and CDR2 (germline): MDHEN, SYDVKM. This CDR3 region has 13 residues. V shed 6 bases and J shed 9 bases, with 15 bases lying between them. The assay was immunoSEQ multiplex PCR, and TCRdb's table has in-frame clones only and misses some. The table shows under 50,000 clones, with about 95% occurring only once. Sequencing was done on a sample of PBMCs. The TCR originated in a donor between 10 and 35 years old with latent tuberculosis or without tuberculosis infection. V usage is TRBV28 and J usage is TRBJ1-5, with a tentative D call TRBD1 (5 bases). This CDR3 is CASRHLGASPQHF. CDR3 sequence (DNA): TGTGCCAGCAGACATCTTGGGGCTTCGCCCCAGCATTTT.